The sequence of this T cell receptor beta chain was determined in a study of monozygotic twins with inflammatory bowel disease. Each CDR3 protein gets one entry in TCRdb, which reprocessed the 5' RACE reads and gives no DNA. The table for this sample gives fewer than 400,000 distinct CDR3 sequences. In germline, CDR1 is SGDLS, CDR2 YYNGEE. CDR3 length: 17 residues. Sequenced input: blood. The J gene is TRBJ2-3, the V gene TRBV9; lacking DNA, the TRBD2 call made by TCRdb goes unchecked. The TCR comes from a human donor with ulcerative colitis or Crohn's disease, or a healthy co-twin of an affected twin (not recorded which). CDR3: CASSVEGTSLNTDTQYF.